This T cell receptor beta chain was documented in a study of metastatic and nonmetastatic thyroid tumors. Overall study: Blood and tumor or nodule tissue repertoires from malignant and benign thyroid patients were compared. Findings and caveats of the study: Reports indicated that malignant thyroid tumors showed significantly higher TCR beta diversity than benign nodules did, in blood and tumor.

The ends lost 5 bases at V and 8 bases at J; junction bases unmatched: 6. Germline CDR1 is SGHRS and CDR2 is YFSETQ. This CDR3 is 13 amino acids long. This clone is judged medium-sized. Its target is unknown. All patients reached thyroid surgery having received no treatment beforehand. TCRdb re-called the PCR reads through MiXCR. There are over 8,500 clones in the sample; more than 25% occur only once, and 7.5% to 10% lies in the top ten. V gene TRBV5-1 combines with J gene TRBJ2-1, with 8 bases that match TRBD2. The clonotype comes from a female donor with papillary thyroid cancer or a benign thyroid nodule (not recorded which). Some clones in this sample may be carry-over from other donors' samples. Material: tumor tissue. CDR3 coding DNA: TGCGCCAGCAGTGTAGCGGGATGGGATGAGCAGTTCTTC. This translates into CASSVAGWDEQFF.